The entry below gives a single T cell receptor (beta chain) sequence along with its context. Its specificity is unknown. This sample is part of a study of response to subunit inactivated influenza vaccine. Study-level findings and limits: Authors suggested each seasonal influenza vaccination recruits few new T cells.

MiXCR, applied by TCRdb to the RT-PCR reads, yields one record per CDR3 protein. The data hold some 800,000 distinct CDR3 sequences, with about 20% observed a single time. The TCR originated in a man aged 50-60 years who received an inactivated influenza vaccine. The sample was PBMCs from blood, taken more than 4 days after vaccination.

CDR3 sequence: CASSSEDRGGYEQYF. Here the CDR3 DNA reads TGCGCCAGCAGCTCTGAGGACAGGGGAGGCTACGAGCAGTACTTC. This sequence joins TRBV5-1 and TRBJ2-7; 9 positions match TRBD1. Germline V gene lookup returns CDR1 SGHRS and CDR2 YFSETQ. Unmatched junction bases numbered 7, after V lost 3 bases and J lost 3 bases. There are 15 residues in the CDR3.